This entry lists 29 T cell receptor beta chains sequenced from one sample in a study of cytomegalovirus exposure and HLA in healthy donors. PCR used 60 Vbeta primers and 13 Jbeta primers. Some clones are missing from TCRdb's copy, which holds only in-frame ones; the method was immunoSEQ multiplex PCR. The sample consists of about 160,000 clones, 81% of them appearing once. Source material: PBMCs. All receptors derive from a woman in her forties or fifties in good health and CMV-seronegative.

The chain joins TRBV15 to TRBJ1-6; D is possibly TRBD1 (5 bases). V lost 0 bases, J lost 0 bases, and 6 bases lay in between. CDR3 size: 16 residues. CDR1 LNHNV and CDR2 YYDKDF come from the germline V gene (reference sequence). In nucleotides, the CDR3 is TGTGCCACCAGCAGAGAGGGGGGCTCCTATAATTCACCCCTCCACTTT. Amino acids: CATSREGGSYNSPLHF.

The chain recombines TRBV5-4 with TRBJ2-1, with D perhaps TRBD1 (6 bases). Germline CDR1 reads SGHNT; CDR2 reads YYREEE (reference sequence). The CDR3 extends over 15 amino acids. V was clipped by 0 bases and J by 5 bases, with 12 bases between them. The CDR3 reads CASSLVQGINNEQFF. The CDR3 coding sequence is TGTGCCAGCAGCTTGGTCCAGGGGATCAACAATGAGCAGTTCTTC.

This chain connects TRBV2 to TRBJ2-2; 9 bases agree with TRBD1. The length of the CDR3 is 14 residues. The germline V gene has CDR1 SNHLY and CDR2 FYNNEI. V dropped 7 bases and J dropped 2; count of bases not matched to a gene: 2. Here the CDR3 DNA reads TGTGCCAGCAAGGGACAGGGCAACACCGGGGAGCTGTTTTTT. This gives the protein CASKGQGNTGELFF.

The chain carries TRBV13 and TRBJ1-3; D unresolved. The germline V and J ends were trimmed by 4 bases and 4 bases, with 14 bases remaining between them. CDR1 and CDR2 from the germline V gene are PRHDT and FYEKMQ (reference sequence). The CDR3 is 15 amino acids. CDR3 in DNA: TGTGCCAGCAGCTCTAGCCGCCCGGGGGGAAACACCATATATTTT. It codes for CASSSSRPGGNTIYF.

V usage is TRBV6-6 and J usage is TRBJ2-3; weak D call: TRBD1 (5 bases). Looked up from germline, CDR1 is MNHNY and CDR2 is SVGAGI (reference sequence). The CDR3 loop spans 13 amino acids. V lost 4 bases to trimming and J lost 5 bases, with 10 bases between them. CDR3 in DNA: TGTGCCAGCAGTTCCCTAAGGGGAGATACGCAGTATTTT. Residues: CASSSLRGDTQYF.

This rearrangement joins TRBV27 to TRBJ1-2; D is possibly TRBD1 (5 bases). CDR1 is MNHEY, CDR2 SMNVEV, per germline (reference sequence). The V end was cut by 5 bases, the J end by 1 base, with 11 bases between. This CDR3 has 14 residues. The DNA of the CDR3 is TGTGCCAGCAGTCCGGCAGGGATTAACTATGGCTACACCTTC. It is translated as CASSPAGINYGYTF.

The chain combines TRBV6-1 with TRBJ2-2, with D tentatively TRBD1 (6 bases). V gave up 6 bases and J gave up 4 bases, with 12 bases separating them. The V gene's germline CDR1 is MNHNS and CDR2 SASEGT. The CDR3 spans 14 residues. CDR3 sequence: CASRETGVTGELFF. The CDR3 DNA follows: TGTGCCAGCAGGGAGACAGGCGTCACCGGGGAGCTGTTTTTT.

This clone is a singleton in its sample. The rearrangement joins TRBV2 to TRBJ2-7; D is uncertain. CDR1 SNHLY and CDR2 FYNNEI come from the germline V gene. CDR3 size: 11 residues. V dropped 7 bases and J dropped 3 bases, with 7 bases sitting between them. CDR3 sequence: CASKPVYEQYF. The CDR3 region has the DNA TGTGCCAGCAAACCGGTCTACGAGCAGTACTTC.

V and J are TRBV20-1 and TRBJ2-1; D might be TRBD1 (6 bases). Germline CDR1 is DFQATT and CDR2 is SNEGSKA (reference sequence). V was pared by 3 bases and J by 10 bases, with 10 bases between. The CDR3 is made up of 11 amino acids. CDR3 in amino acids: CSARPRGEQFF. CDR3 coding DNA: TGCAGTGCTAGGCCGAGGGGGGAGCAGTTCTTC.

This chain uses TRBV6-5 with TRBJ2-1; 10 nucleotides match TRBD1. This CDR3 comprises 16 residues. The germline CDR1 and CDR2 sequences are MNHEY and SVGAGI. Trimming at V came to 4 bases and at J to 6 bases, leaving 9 bases not matched to a gene. Here the CDR3 reads CASSSWGQGKGNEQFF. CDR3 coding DNA: TGTGCCAGCAGTTCTTGGGGACAGGGGAAAGGCAATGAGCAGTTCTTC.

The CDR3 region is CASSPYSYEQYF. The CDR3 DNA reads as TGTGCCAGCAGTCCTTACTCCTACGAGCAGTACTTC. This chain joins TRBV6-1 and TRBJ2-7; D is ambiguous. V was shortened by 5 bases and J by 0 bases, with 5 bases between the two germline ends. The CDR3 is 12 amino acids. Germline lookup yields CDR1 MNHNS and CDR2 SASEGT.

This sequence joins TRBV5-4 and TRBJ2-7; 9 nucleotides match TRBD2. Germline trimming cut 1 base from V and 2 bases from J; bases unmatched to any gene: 4. The CDR3 loop spans 15 amino acids. Germline loops: CDR1 SGHNT, CDR2 YYREEE (reference sequence). CDR3 DNA: TGTGCCAGCAGCTTGAACCTAGCGGGGACCTACGAGCAGTACTTC. This translates into CASSLNLAGTYEQYF.

The chain uses TRBV6-5 and TRBJ1-2, with a weak D call TRBD1 (5 bases). Between the trimmed V and J ends, which lost 4 bases and 4 bases, there was a span of 19 bases. The CDR3 extends over 16 amino acids. Germline V gives CDR1 MNHEY, CDR2 SVGAGI. The CDR3 coding sequence is TGTGCCAGCAGTTTGAGCGGGTCGGGACTATCCTATGGCTACACCTTC. Its translation: CASSLSGSGLSYGYTF.

This chain connects TRBV5-1 to TRBJ1-1; D call uncertain. V lost 0 bases, J lost 1 base, and 7 bases lay in between. CDR1 is SGHRS, CDR2 YFSETQ, per germline. The CDR3 has 14 residues. The CDR3 DNA sequence: TGCGCCAGCAGCTTGGATGCTAGGAACACTGAAGCTTTCTTT. It specifies CASSLDARNTEAFF.

This clone was picked up a small number of times. This chain connects TRBV4-2 to TRBJ1-6, with TRBD1 identical over 9 bases. The CDR3 is 16 amino acids. Trimming took 4 bases from V and 7 from J; bases not matched to a gene: 8. Germline CDR1 reads LGHNA; CDR2 reads YNFKEQ. In nucleotides, the CDR3 is TGTGCCAGCAGCCCCTTAGGACAGGGGAAGAATTCACCCCTCCACTTT. It yields the protein CASSPLGQGKNSPLHF.

V gene TRBV9 combines with J gene TRBJ1-1; possibly TRBD1 for D (5 bases). V lost 3 bases and J lost 6, with 15 bases in between. CDR1 and CDR2 (germline): SGDLS, YYNGEE. The CDR3 covers 14 residues. The CDR3 reads CASSANPAGAEAFF. In DNA, the CDR3 is TGTGCCAGCAGCGCCAACCCCGCGGGGGCTGAAGCTTTCTTT.

For the CDR3, the DNA is TGTGCCAGCAGTGAATTGGGGGGGAGAGAGCAGTACTTC. Its protein is CASSELGGREQYF. The V and J genes are TRBV2 and TRBJ2-7; 7 bases match TRBD2. Germline CDR1 is SNHLY and CDR2 is FYNNEI. This CDR3 has 13 residues. V was clipped by 2 bases and J by 7 bases; unmatched bases: 5.

The V gene is TRBV5-1, the J gene TRBJ2-5; TRBD1 matches 7 bases. The CDR3 consists of 20 residues. Germline loops: CDR1 SGHRS, CDR2 YFSETQ. Unmatched junction bases numbered 26, after V lost 4 bases and J lost 5 bases. CDR3 bases: TGCGCCAGCAGCCGAAACCCATTCTTCCTTCTACAGGGGCCTTGGGAGACCCAGTACTTC. The encoded protein is CASSRNPFFLLQGPWETQYF. Combining the CDR3 with reference TRBV5-1 and TRBJ2-5 gives the whole variable domain KAGVTQTPRYLIKTRGQQVTLSCSPISGHRSVSWYQQTPGQGLQFLFEYFSETQRNKGNFPGRFSGRQFSNSRSEMNVSTLELGDSALYLCASSRNPFFLLQGPWETQYFGPGTRLLVL.

V gene TRBV2 combines with J gene TRBJ1-4; 7 bases fit TRBD1. Germline CDR1 and CDR2: SNHLY and FYNNEI. V dropped 7 bases and J dropped 4; count of bases not matched to a gene: 6. The length of the CDR3 is 14 residues. This chain's CDR3 is CASKRGQSNEKLFF. CDR3 nucleotides: TGTGCCAGCAAAAGGGGGCAGAGTAATGAAAAACTGTTTTTT.

The CDR3 region is CASVQGARTGELFF. DNA of the CDR3: TGTGCCAGCGTCCAGGGGGCGCGGACCGGGGAGCTGTTTTTT. This chain connects TRBV2 to TRBJ2-2; 8 bases fit TRBD1. Trimming at V came to 8 bases and at J to 5 bases, leaving 7 bases not matched to a gene. The CDR3 covers 14 residues. CDR1 and CDR2 from the germline V gene are SNHLY and FYNNEI.

Concerning this clone: One junction end does not reproduce the germline sequence, and a read error may be involved. J is TRBJ2-3 and V is TRBV7-3; the D is unclear. The CDR3 sequence is 16 residues long. CDR1 is SGHTA and CDR2 is FQGTGA in the germline V gene. The CDR3 here is CASSLTLAPPTDTQYF. The DNA of the CDR3 is TGTGCCAGCAGCCTAACCCTCGCGCCTCCCACAGATACGCAGTATTTT.

The CDR3 spells CASSLASAGGTGELFF. The CDR3 coding sequence is TGTGCCAGCAGTTTAGCCTCCGCCGGCGGTACCGGGGAGCTGTTTTTT. The chain carries TRBV28 and TRBJ2-2; D remains unclear. Germline V gene sequence: CDR1 MDHEN, CDR2 SYDVKM. Trimming removed 2 bases at V and 5 bases at J, with 15 bases between. The CDR3 totals 16 residues.

The rearrangement joins TRBV7-9 to TRBJ1-6; weak D call: TRBD1 (5 bases). With 1 base removed from V and 10 bases from J, the gap between germline ends came to 14 bases. This CDR3 region has 15 residues. The germline V gene has CDR1 SEHNR and CDR2 FQNEAQ (reference sequence). DNA for the CDR3: TGTGCCAGCAGCTTAGGGAGCAGGGTCGACTCACCCCTCCACTTT. As protein: CASSLGSRVDSPLHF.

The gene calls are TRBV4-3 and TRBJ2-5, with 9 bases aligning to TRBD1. This CDR3 has 15 amino acids. The J segment lost 5 bases and the V segment lost 5 bases, leaving 9 bases of the junction unmatched. Germline assignment: CDR1 LGHNA and CDR2 YSLEER. DNA of the CDR3: TGCGCCAGCAGCTCGGACAGGGGTTATGGGGAGACCCAGTACTTC. This encodes CASSSDRGYGETQYF.

This clone was seen only a few times. The V and J genes are TRBV4-3 and TRBJ1-1; D remains unclear. The germline CDR1 and CDR2 sequences are LGHNA and YSLEER. The CDR3 consists of 15 residues. Trimming cost V 2 bases and J 3 bases, with 13 bases left between them. CDR3: CASSQLGSGYTEAFF. CDR3 nucleotide sequence: TGCGCCAGCAGCCAATTAGGGAGCGGGTACACTGAAGCTTTCTTT.

J is TRBJ2-3 and V is TRBV11-2; D is uncertain. Trimming took 7 bases from V and 2 from J, leaving 4 bases between them. This CDR3 has 11 residues. Germline CDR1 SGHAT, CDR2 FQNNGV. The CDR3 is CASTLTDTQYF. The CDR3 bases are TGTGCCAGCACCCTCACAGATACGCAGTATTTT.

The chain joins TRBV5-4 to TRBJ2-7, with D tentatively TRBD1 (6 bases). The germline V gene encodes CDR1 SGHNT and CDR2 YYREEE (reference sequence). The CDR3 is made up of 14 amino acids. The ends were cut back, 4 bases at V and 0 bases at J, with 11 bases in the middle. The chain's CDR3 is CASSPQGSSYEQYF. For the CDR3, the DNA is TGTGCCAGCAGCCCCCAGGGGAGCTCCTACGAGCAGTACTTC.

This clone was recorded only once. This sequence joins TRBV6-5 and TRBJ2-1; maybe TRBD2 (6 bases). There are 14 residues in the CDR3. Germline lookup yields CDR1 MNHEY and CDR2 SVGAGI. Trimming removed 6 bases from V and 6 bases from J, with 15 bases in between. CDR3 coding DNA: TGTGCCAGCAGGCCTCGGGCGGGGAGCAATGAGCAGTTCTTC. This translates into CASRPRAGSNEQFF.

This clone has a single count. This chain uses TRBV5-6 with TRBJ2-2; 9 bases line up with TRBD2. Germline CDR1 reads SGHDT; CDR2 reads YYEEEE. The length of the CDR3 is 13 residues. V lost 7 bases, J lost 5 bases, and 3 bases stayed unmatched. The DNA of the CDR3 is TGTGCCAGCGGGCTAGCGGGGACCGGGGAGCTGTTTTTT. Its translation: CASGLAGTGELFF.